The 15 T cell receptor beta chains reported below all come from one sample, sequenced in a study of blood T cell repertoires in COVID-19. Here immunoSEQ multiplex PCR was the method, and the copy in TCRdb shows in-frame clones only, minus some. The sample shows more than 95,000 clones, about 85% of them seen only once. Sequenced input: peripheral blood. These receptors were taken from a woman of 80 years or more with COVID-19, enrolled during active disease.

V is TRBV5-1 and J is TRBJ2-5, with 12 nucleotides matching TRBD2. Germline CDR1 SGHRS, CDR2 YFSETQ. The CDR3 has 16 residues. With 4 bases clipped from V and 5 bases from J, the junction kept 9 bases outside the gene matches. CDR3 nucleotides: TGCGCCAGCAGCCAGGAGACTAGCGGGAGCTGGGAGACCCAGTACTTC. It is translated as CASSQETSGSWETQYF.

The J gene is TRBJ2-1, the V gene TRBV29-1; weak D call: TRBD1 (5 bases). This CDR3 is 14 amino acids long. Trimming stripped 4 bases from V and 1 base from J, with 11 bases between. CDR1 and CDR2 from the germline V gene are SQVTM and ANQGSEA. CDR3: CSVVGVGSYNEQFF. As DNA, the CDR3 is TGCAGCGTTGTAGGGGTTGGGTCCTACAATGAGCAGTTCTTC.

This chain links TRBV7-2 with TRBJ2-3; no firm D call. Germline V gene sequence: CDR1 SGHTA, CDR2 FQGNSA. Deletions cut 6 bases from V and 3 bases from J, with 16 bases between. This CDR3 is built from 15 residues. The CDR3 DNA reads TGTGCCAGCAGTACTGTTGGGCCGAGAACAGATACGCAGTATTTT. The encoded protein is CASSTVGPRTDTQYF. Drawing the rest from reference TRBV7-2 and TRBJ2-3, the complete variable domain is GAGVSQSPSNKVTEKGKDVELRCDPISGHTALYWYRQSLGQGLEFLIYFQGNSAPDKSGLPSDRFSAERTGGSVSTLTIQRTQQEDSAVYLCASSTVGPRTDTQYFGPGTRLTVL.

The rearrangement links TRBV3-1 (or the pseudogene TRBV3-2) to TRBJ1-5, with 9 bases lining up with TRBD1. The CDR3 sequence is 12 residues long. Germline V gene lookup returns CDR1 LGHDT and CDR2 YNNKEL (reference sequence). Trimming cost V 8 bases and J 6 bases; bases outside gene matches: 2. CDR3 loop: CASGTGPQPQHF. For the CDR3, the DNA is TGTGCCAGCGGGACAGGGCCTCAGCCCCAGCATTTT.

Here the CDR3 reads CASSVTGTTGGPANEKLFF. CDR3 DNA: TGTGCCAGCAGCGTCACCGGGACTACTGGGGGTCCGGCTAATGAAAAACTGTTTTTT. The chain links TRBV7-2 to TRBJ1-4; a weak D match, TRBD1 (5 bases). The CDR3 consists of 19 residues. CDR1 is SGHTA, CDR2 FQGNSA, per germline. Trimming left V 5 bases short and J 3 bases short, with 25 bases between.

This chain uses TRBV6-2 or TRBV6-3 with TRBJ1-3; TRBD1 might be the D (6 bases). The ends were cut back, 4 bases at V and 0 bases at J, with 16 bases in the middle. Germline lookup yields CDR1 MNHEY and CDR2 SVGEGT. The CDR3 contains 17 residues. The CDR3 DNA sequence: TGTGCCAGCAGTTCATGGACAGCTTTAAGCTCTGGAAACACCATATATTTT. This codes for CASSSWTALSSGNTIYF.

The V and J genes are TRBV3-1 (or the pseudogene TRBV3-2) and TRBJ1-6; no clear D gene. Trimming removed 0 bases at V and 13 bases at J, with 10 bases between. The CDR3 extends over 13 amino acids. CDR1 is LGHDT and CDR2 is YNNKEL in the germline V gene (reference sequence). The CDR3 nucleotides are TGTGCCAGCAGCCAAGATTTGGGAGGGCCCCTCCACTTT. Translated: CASSQDLGGPLHF.

This chain uses TRBV18 with TRBJ2-1, with 9 bases that match TRBD1. CDR1 is KGHSH and CDR2 is LQKENI in the germline V gene. This CDR3 has 15 amino acids. V was clipped by 1 base and J by 6 bases; unmatched bases: 4. CDR3 sequence: CASSPLRTGANEQFF. The CDR3 nucleotides read TGTGCCAGCTCACCACTAAGGACAGGGGCCAATGAGCAGTTCTTC.

The rearrangement joins TRBV29-1 to TRBJ1-4; D unresolved. Trimming removed 4 bases at V and 0 bases at J, with 6 bases between. The CDR3 contains 13 residues. The germline V gene encodes CDR1 SQVTM and CDR2 ANQGSEA. This CDR3 is CSVASSTNEKLFF. The DNA for the CDR3 is TGCAGCGTTGCCAGTTCAACTAATGAAAAACTGTTTTTT. Based on the CDR3 plus reference TRBV29-1 and TRBJ1-4, the full variable domain is SAVISQKPSRDICQRGTSLTIQCQVDSQVTMMFWYRQQPGQSLTLIATANQGSEATYESGFVIDKFPISRPNLTFSTLTVSNMSPEDSSIYLCSVASSTNEKLFFGSGTQLSVL.

This rearrangement joins TRBV9 to TRBJ1-3, with no clear D. Germline V gene lookup returns CDR1 SGDLS and CDR2 YYNGEE. This CDR3 is 14 amino acids long. V lost 0 bases to trimming and J lost 4 bases, with 8 bases between them. CDR3 nucleotide sequence: TGTGCCAGCAGCGTAGATGGGCAAGGAAACACCATATATTTT. It is translated as CASSVDGQGNTIYF.

The chain combines TRBV4-2 with TRBJ2-1, with 8 bases that match TRBD2. Germline loops: CDR1 LGHNA, CDR2 YNFKEQ. V gave up 6 bases and J gave up 5 bases; unmatched junction bases: 3. The CDR3 is 13 amino acids. This CDR3 is CASSRLANNEQFF. Written as DNA, the CDR3 is TGTGCCAGCAGTCGACTAGCGAACAATGAGCAGTTCTTC.

The V call is TRBV7-2, the J call TRBJ1-2, with 11 bases identical to TRBD1. The CDR3 runs to 17 residues. J lost 8 bases, V lost 4 bases, and 15 bases had no gene match. Germline CDR1 is SGHTA and CDR2 is FQGNSA. The DNA of the CDR3 is TGTGCCAGCAGCTCGAACCGGGGACAGGGGGATGACGGCGGCTACACCTTC. It encodes CASSSNRGQGDDGGYTF.

The chain employs TRBV5-6 and TRBJ1-2; 7 bases agree with TRBD1. V lost 4 bases, J lost 8 bases, and 14 bases stayed unmatched. The CDR3 extends over 15 amino acids. Germline V gene data show CDR1 as SGHDT and CDR2 as YYEEEE. Here the CDR3 DNA reads TGTGCCAGCAGCGGACTAACAGGGGAAACGGACGGCTACACCTTC. Translation gives CASSGLTGETDGYTF.

The chain is built from TRBV6-2 or TRBV6-3 and TRBJ1-5; D unclear. The V end lost 4 bases, the J end lost 7 bases, and 11 bases lay between the germline ends. The CDR3 is made up of 13 amino acids. Germline loops: CDR1 MNHEY, CDR2 SVGEGT. CDR3 sequence reads: CASSSLNRQPQHF. The CDR3 bases are TGTGCCAGCAGTTCCTTGAATAGACAGCCCCAGCATTTT.

The J gene is TRBJ2-2, the V gene TRBV19; 7 bases are a match to TRBD1. The CDR3 totals 13 residues. V lost 4 bases, J lost 9 bases, and 5 bases stayed unmatched. Germline V gene lookup returns CDR1 LNHDA and CDR2 SQIVND (reference sequence). DNA of the CDR3: TGTGCCAGTAGTACGGGGACAGTTAGGGAGCTGTTTTTT. Protein sequence: CASSTGTVRELFF.